This T cell receptor (beta chain) was sequenced during a study of shared clonotypes between healthy human individuals. Sequencing was performed with immunoSEQ multiplex PCR; in TCRdb, only in-frame clones are kept and a portion is missing. The table lists over a million clones, around 78% of them singletons. Between the trimmed V and J ends, which lost 3 bases and 5 bases, there was a span of 10 bases. The CDR3 spans 13 residues. Germline CDR1 is SGHAT and CDR2 is FQNNGV. The receptor comes from a man aged 18 to 29 in good health. Some clones in this sample may be carry-over from other donors' samples. The sample was memory CD4+ T cells from PBMCs. Subset given: CD45RA-negative fraction. The V call is TRBV11-2, the J call TRBJ2-5; D gene uncertain. CDR3 bases: TGTGCCAGCAGCTTTGGAACGCGGGAGACCCAGTACTTC. Its protein product is CASSFGTRETQYF. Full variable domain (remainder filled in from reference TRBV11-2 and TRBJ2-5): EAGVAQSPRYKIIEKRQSVAFWCNPISGHATLYWYQQILGQGPKLLIQFQNNGVVDDSQLPKDRFSAERLKGVDSTLKIQPAKLEDSAVYLCASSFGTRETQYFGPGTRLLVL.